The sequence of this T cell receptor beta chain was determined in a study of shared clonotypes between healthy human individuals. As defined, naive CD8 cells were CD45RO-negative and positively selected for CCR7, with terminally differentiated effector memory CD45RA+ cells excluded. This CDR3 has 15 residues. From germline, CDR1 is LGHNA and CDR2 YNFKEQ. Trimming removed 0 bases at V and 3 bases at J, with 9 bases between. The authors split each subset's genomic DNA evenly across several immunoSEQ plates. Assay: immunoSEQ multiplex PCR; the TCRdb copy retains only in-frame clones and omits some. The sample consists of some 2 million clones, approximately 95% of them appearing once.

The chain uses TRBV4-2 and TRBJ1-5, with D hard to call. What was sequenced was naive CD8+ T cells sorted from blood. This TCR was recovered from a young man in good health. Written as DNA, the CDR3 is TGTGCCAGCAGCCAAGATCAAGACGCCAATCAGCCCCAGCATTTT. This codes for CASSQDQDANQPQHF.